This T cell receptor beta chain emerged from a study of T cell changes during pregnancy in multiple sclerosis. Data came from immunoSEQ multiplex PCR; TCRdb stores just in-frame clones and leaves some out. The sample lists 40,000 to 45,000 clones; about 85% were seen once. Germline loops: CDR1 SQVTM, CDR2 ANQGSEA. Unmatched junction bases numbered 3, after V lost 1 base and J lost 6 bases. The CDR3 is 14 amino acids. The rearrangement links TRBV29-1 to TRBJ2-5; 12 bases align to TRBD2. The source of this sequence is a female donor with multiple sclerosis, enrolled in a pregnancy study. Material: CD4+ T cells from peripheral blood mononuclear cells, obtained after pregnancy. CDR3: CSVEVTSGGQTQYF. Here the CDR3 DNA reads TGCAGCGTTGAAGTAACTAGCGGGGGGCAGACCCAGTACTTC.